The 18 T cell receptor beta chains below all came from one sample that was sequenced in a study of glioma-infiltrating T cells. TCR alpha and beta CDR3 regions were amplified from RNA using iRepertoire nested multiplex PCR. TCRdb itself ran the multiplex PCR reads through MiXCR, one entry per CDR3 protein. The sample carries about 22,000 distinct CDR3 sequences, roughly 25% recorded once. Sequencing used glioma tissue, nonneoplastic brain tissue, or PBMCs (not recorded which). The source is a human donor with low-grade glioma or glioblastoma, undergoing nonglioma brain surgery, or in good health (not recorded which).

The CDR3 coding sequence is TGTGCCAGCAGCCCAAGTCGGACGGGCTATGGCTACACCTTC. It specifies CASSPSRTGYGYTF. V is TRBV14 and J is TRBJ1-2, with D unresolved. Germline V lookup: CDR1 SGHDN, CDR2 FVKESK. The CDR3 runs to 14 residues. V lost 4 bases, J lost 4 bases, and 13 bases lay in between.

The chain couples TRBV7-2 to TRBJ1-5, with D possibly TRBD1 on 6 matching bases. The CDR3 runs 15 residues. The germline V gene has CDR1 SGHTA and CDR2 FQGNSA. Trimming took off 1 base at V and 2 bases at J, with 9 bases between the two ends. In DNA form, the CDR3 reads TGTGCCAGCAGCTTAGACAGGGCCCGCAATCAGCCCCAGCATTTT. Amino acid sequence: CASSLDRARNQPQHF.

This clonotype was picked up many times. The chain is built from TRBV7-2 and TRBJ2-7; perhaps TRBD2 as D (5 bases). CDR3 length: 14 residues. V lost 8 bases, J lost 1 base, and 15 bases lay in between. Germline CDR1 reads SGHTA; CDR2 reads FQGNSA. The CDR3 spells CASASRAESYEQYF. For the CDR3, the DNA is TGTGCCAGCGCCTCGAGGGCCGAATCCTACGAGCAGTACTTC.

Concerning this clonotype: A clone one base away is much larger, so this may be a read error. This chain connects TRBV7-9 to TRBJ2-1, with 9 bases that match TRBD2. This CDR3 has 17 amino acids. Germline lookup yields CDR1 SEHNR and CDR2 FQNEAQ (reference sequence). In DNA form, the CDR3 reads TGTGCCAGCAGTTCCTCGGGGCTAGCGGGGAGCTACAATGAGCAGTTATTC. It yields the protein CASSSSGLAGSYNEQLF.

This clonotype was observed many times. The CDR3 bases are TGTGCCAGCTTGCGGGGGACAGGGATAAAGAGTGAGCAGTTCTTC. Translating gives CASLRGTGIKSEQFF. The genes are TRBV7-2 and TRBJ2-1; TRBD1 matches at 9 bases. Germline trimming cut 8 bases from V and 9 bases from J; bases unmatched to any gene: 14. CDR3 length: 15 residues. Germline V gene lookup returns CDR1 SGHTA and CDR2 FQGNSA.

This clonotype came up a few times. The J gene is TRBJ1-1, the V gene TRBV5-1; D gene unclear. The ends were cut back, 0 bases at V and 10 bases at J, with 13 bases in the middle. CDR3 length: 13 residues. Germline lookup yields CDR1 SGHRS and CDR2 YFSETQ. This CDR3 reads CASSLAGSHGAFF. CDR3 DNA sequence: TGCGCCAGCAGCTTGGCTGGATCCCACGGAGCTTTCTTT.

This clonotype is classed as medium-sized. The CDR3 region is CASSSLTGGVAFF. In DNA, the CDR3 is TGTGCCAGCAGCTCCCTAACAGGGGGCGTTGCTTTCTTT. The chain combines TRBV7-2 with TRBJ1-1, with 9 bases that match TRBD1. J gave up 11 bases and V 4 bases, and 8 bases lay outside the gene matches. Germline CDR1 is SGHTA and CDR2 is FQGNSA. The CDR3 loop spans 13 amino acids.

This clonotype was seen at least ten times. V usage is TRBV2 and J usage is TRBJ1-1; the D is unclear. The CDR3 is made up of 12 amino acids. The germline gives CDR1 SNHLY, CDR2 FYNNEI. The V end was cut by 6 bases, the J end by 8 bases, with 13 bases between. This CDR3 is CASRDNSREAFF. The DNA for the CDR3 is TGTGCCAGCAGAGATAACTCCAGGGAAGCTTTCTTT.

This clonotype showed up many times. The chain is built from TRBV6-1 and TRBJ1-5; TRBD1 is a possible D gene (6 bases). V lost 6 bases and J lost 4, with 19 bases in between. The V gene's germline CDR1 is MNHNS and CDR2 SASEGT. There are 16 residues in the CDR3. In DNA form, the CDR3 reads TGTGCCAGCAGCCGCTCCCTGGACAGACCAAATCAGCCCCAGCATTTT. Translation gives CASSRSLDRPNQPQHF.

The chain links TRBV5-1 to TRBJ2-1; D uncertain. Per germline, CDR1 SGHRS and CDR2 YFSETQ. Trimming stripped 0 bases from V and 4 bases from J, with 11 bases between. This CDR3 contains 15 residues. The CDR3 is CASSLALGGYNEQFF. For the CDR3, the DNA is TGCGCCAGCAGCTTGGCACTTGGCGGATACAATGAGCAGTTCTTC.

This clonotype was recorded at least ten times. The V call is TRBV3-1, the J call TRBJ1-1; D remains unclear. The CDR3 loop spans 16 amino acids. The germline gives CDR1 LGHDT, CDR2 YNNKEL (reference sequence). V shed 4 bases and J shed 11 bases, with 26 bases lying between them. DNA for the CDR3: TGTGCCAGCAGCCGCACGACTCGGTCGATAGTGGAAGCGGCTTTCTTT. Translation gives CASSRTTRSIVEAAFF.

Notes on this clonotype: Just one base apart from a much larger clone, this may be a read error. This is likely a read error, given that the CDR3 carries no conserved phenylalanine or tryptophan at its end. This chain links TRBV20-1 with TRBJ1-1; 8 nucleotides agree with TRBD1. J lost 0 bases, V lost 4 bases, and 13 bases had no gene match. The CDR3 contains 17 residues. CDR1 is DFQATT, CDR2 SNEGSKA, per germline (reference sequence). CDR3 nucleotide sequence: TGCAGTGCTACCAAATTTCGGACAGGGACCTTGAACACTGAAGCTTTCTCT. Translation gives CSATKFRTGTLNTEAFS.

This clonotype is a singleton in its sample. The chain links TRBV20-1 to TRBJ1-1; D is unclear. This CDR3 contains 14 residues. The germline V and J ends were trimmed by 7 bases and 0 bases, with 15 bases remaining between them. Germline-derived CDR1 and CDR2 are DFQATT and SNEGSKA (reference sequence). The CDR3 loop is CSVGSRRMNTEAFF. CDR3 coding DNA: TGCAGTGTCGGTAGTAGGAGGATGAACACTGAAGCTTTCTTT.

This clonotype was seen a handful of times. The gene calls are TRBV4-3 and TRBJ2-1, with 7 bases identical to TRBD1. Trimming took 3 bases from V and 4 from J; bases not matched to a gene: 3. CDR1 LGHNA and CDR2 YSLEER come from the germline V gene. There are 14 residues in the CDR3. The CDR3 region is CASSQDRIYNEQFF. Here the CDR3 DNA reads TGCGCCAGCAGCCAGGACAGGATTTACAATGAGCAGTTCTTC.

The chain combines TRBV6-2 or TRBV6-3 with TRBJ2-1; D is undetermined. The germline CDR1 and CDR2 sequences are MNHEY and SVGEGT. CDR3 length: 12 residues. The CDR3 nucleotides are TGTGTTAGCAGTTACCGGTTGGCTGAGCAGTTCTTC. This sequence encodes CVSSYRLAEQFF.

Worth noting for this clonotype: Given a much more abundant clone one base away, this may be a read error. CDR3: CAVDKRTVNEKLFF. In DNA, the CDR3 is TGTGCCGTCGATAAAAGGACAGTTAATGAAAAACTGTTTTTT. J is TRBJ1-4 and V is TRBV28; TRBD1 is a possible D gene (6 bases). Germline V gene lookup returns CDR1 MDHEN and CDR2 SYDVKM. V was trimmed by 11 bases and J by 4 bases, leaving 17 bases between them. This CDR3 spans 14 amino acids.

In this sample, this clonotype turned up a few times. The rearrangement uses TRBV11-2 and TRBJ1-1, with TRBD1 as a possible D gene (6 bases). Germline lookup yields CDR1 SGHAT and CDR2 FQNNGV. The CDR3 is 15 residues long. V dropped 4 bases and J dropped 4 bases, with 16 bases sitting between them. The CDR3 sequence is CASSSIGGWVTEAFF. CDR3 sequence (DNA): TGTGCCAGCAGCTCCATAGGGGGGTGGGTCACTGAAGCTTTCTTT.

This clonotype was counted between two and nine times. The J gene is TRBJ1-2, the V gene TRBV12-3 or TRBV12-4, with D hard to call. Trimming cost V 3 bases and J 8 bases, with 13 bases left between them. This CDR3 contains 13 residues. The CDR3 nucleotides are TGTGCCAGCAGTTTTGGGGTTGCGGTAGGCTACACCTTC. As protein: CASSFGVAVGYTF.